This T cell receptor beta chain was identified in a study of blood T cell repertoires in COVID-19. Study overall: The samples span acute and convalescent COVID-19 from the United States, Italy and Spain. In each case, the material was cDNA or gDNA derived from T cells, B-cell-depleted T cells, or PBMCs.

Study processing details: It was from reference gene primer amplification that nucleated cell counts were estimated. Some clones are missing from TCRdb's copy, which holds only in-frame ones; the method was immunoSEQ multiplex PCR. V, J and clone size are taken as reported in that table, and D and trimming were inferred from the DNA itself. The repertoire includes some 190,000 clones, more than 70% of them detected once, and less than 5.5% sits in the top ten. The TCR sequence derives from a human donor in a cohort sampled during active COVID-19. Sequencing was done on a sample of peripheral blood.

CDR3 bases: TGTGCCAGCAGTTCAGGACTAGCGGGCTCCTACGAGCAGTACTTC. Its translation is CASSSGLAGSYEQYF. This chain links TRBV6-5 with TRBJ2-7; 11 positions match TRBD2. CDR1 is MNHEY, CDR2 SVGAGI, per germline. Trimming took 4 bases from V and 0 from J; bases not matched to a gene: 2. The CDR3 loop spans 15 amino acids.